This T cell receptor beta chain was retrieved from a study of OX40 agonist ivuxolimab in advanced cancers. The CDR3 extends over 12 amino acids. Trimming stripped 10 bases from V and 6 bases from J, with 16 bases between. Germline V lookup: CDR1 MDHEN, CDR2 SYDVKM. The table came from immunoSEQ multiplex PCR; TCRdb's copy has only in-frame clones and leaves some out. This table holds around 100,000 clones, around 90% found once. This sequence originates from an adult with an advanced solid tumor such as melanoma, head and neck, liver or kidney cancer. The chain recombines TRBV28 with TRBJ2-7; D remains ambiguous. Source: CD4+ or CD8+ T cells sorted from blood, taken in a trial of the OX40 agonist ivuxolimab. CDR3 bases: TGTGCCACCTTGGTAGGTATTGGCGAGCAGTACTTC. It encodes CATLVGIGEQYF.